Listed here are 14 T cell receptor beta chains from one sample, sequenced in a study of blood T cell repertoires in COVID-19. TCRdb's copy holds only in-frame clones and misses some; the assay was immunoSEQ multiplex PCR. The sample holds about 78,000 clones, 87% seen once. The material sequenced was peripheral blood. These receptors were collected from a woman of 80 years or more with active or convalescent COVID-19.

The chain is built from TRBV3-1 (or the pseudogene TRBV3-2) and TRBJ2-4; no clear D gene. The CDR3 covers 11 residues. Germline loops: CDR1 LGHDT, CDR2 YNNKEL (reference sequence). V lost 3 bases and J lost 8, with 5 bases in between. The CDR3 bases are TGTGCCAGCAGCCAGAGGTACATTCAGTACTTC. Its protein is CASSQRYIQYF.

J is TRBJ1-6 and V is TRBV7-8; D is unclear. Trimming took off 5 bases at V and 11 bases at J, with 13 bases between the two ends. The CDR3 length is 13 residues. Germline lookup yields CDR1 SGHVS and CDR2 FQNEAQ. CDR3 coding DNA: TGTGCCAGCAGCCCATCGACCGGGGCACCCCTCCACTTT. This translates into CASSPSTGAPLHF. The whole variable domain, filled in from reference TRBV7-8 and TRBJ1-6, reads GAGVSQSPRYKVAKRGQDVALRCDPISGHVSLFWYQQALGQGPEFLTYFQNEAQLDKSGLPSDRFFAERPEGSVSTLKIQRTQQEDSAVYLCASSPSTGAPLHFGNGTRLTVT.

The gene calls are TRBV27 and TRBJ1-2; D perhaps matches TRBD1 (5 bases). CDR1 MNHEY and CDR2 SMNVEV come from the germline V gene (reference sequence). The CDR3 runs to 13 residues. V was shortened by 3 bases and J by 6 bases, with 11 bases between the two germline ends. The CDR3 coding sequence is TGTGCCAGCAGTTTCCGCGCGGGGCATGGCTACACCTTC. Encoded protein: CASSFRAGHGYTF.

The V gene is TRBV30, the J gene TRBJ1-1; no firm D call. This CDR3 comprises 13 residues. Germline-derived CDR1 and CDR2 are GTSNPN and SVGIG (reference sequence). With 7 bases removed from V and 1 base from J, the gap between germline ends came to 13 bases. Here the CDR3 DNA reads TGTGCCTCGAACGGGGATCCGAACACTGAAGCTTTCTTT. Its translation is CASNGDPNTEAFF.

This chain connects TRBV7-2 to TRBJ2-3; 11 positions agree with TRBD2. The CDR3 runs 18 residues. V gave up 5 bases and J gave up 6 bases; unmatched junction bases: 16. The germline gives CDR1 SGHTA, CDR2 FQGNSA. Here the CDR3 DNA reads TGTGCCAGCAGCCCCAGACCCGGACTAGCGGGCCTAATGGATACGCAGTATTTT. This encodes CASSPRPGLAGLMDTQYF.

The genes are TRBV18 and TRBJ2-5, with TRBD1 matching 8 bases. The CDR3 is made up of 14 amino acids. CDR1 is KGHSH, CDR2 LQKENI, per germline. Germline trimming cut 3 bases from V and 4 bases from J; bases unmatched to any gene: 4. The DNA of the CDR3 is TGTGCCAGCTCACCGGGACAGGCGAGAGAGACCCAGTACTTC. It is translated as CASSPGQARETQYF.

The J gene is TRBJ2-7, the V gene TRBV12-2; the DNA was not used to check the table's D call, TRBD2. TRBV12-2 constitutes a pseudogene. The CDR3 has 18 residues. This CDR3 reads CASRLLSPPDLPSYEQYF. As DNA, the CDR3 is TGTGCAAGTCGCTTACTTTCCCCACCTGACTTGCCTTCCTACGAGCAGTACTTC.

The chain couples TRBV29-1 to TRBJ1-2; unclear D gene. The V end lost 6 bases, the J end lost 2 bases, and 10 bases lay between the germline ends. Germline V gene sequence: CDR1 SQVTM, CDR2 ANQGSEA. This CDR3 region has 12 residues. CDR3 bases: TGCAGCGTAGTTTGGCGGAACTATGGCTACACCTTC. It codes for CSVVWRNYGYTF.

The V gene is TRBV4-1, the J gene TRBJ2-5; perhaps TRBD1 as D (6 bases). Trimming stripped 4 bases from V and 4 bases from J, with 13 bases between. In germline, CDR1 is MGHRA, CDR2 YSYEKL. This CDR3 is built from 14 residues. The CDR3 is CASSRGTGRETQYF. For the CDR3, the DNA is TGCGCCAGCAGCCGAGGAACAGGGCGAGAGACCCAGTACTTC.

The chain joins TRBV7-2 to TRBJ2-5; TRBD2 agrees at 7 bases. Losses at the gene ends were 6 bases for V and 7 bases for J; bases not matched to a gene: 14. This CDR3 is 15 amino acids long. CDR1 SGHTA and CDR2 FQGNSA come from the germline V gene. CDR3 nucleotide sequence: TGTGCCAGCAGACAATGGGGGGGAATAGTGTGGACCCAGTACTTC. Translated, it gives CASRQWGGIVWTQYF.

This chain uses TRBV12-3 or TRBV12-4 with TRBJ2-3; D unresolved. V lost 3 bases and J 3 bases, leaving 7 bases between the germline ends. The CDR3 length is 13 residues. This chain's CDR3 is CASSFVSTDTQYF. In nucleotides, the CDR3 is TGTGCCAGCAGTTTTGTGAGTACAGATACGCAGTATTTT.

The chain employs TRBV15 and TRBJ2-6; a weak D match, TRBD2 (5 bases). V gave up 5 bases and J gave up 0 bases, with 11 bases separating them. The germline gives CDR1 LNHNV, CDR2 YYDKDF (reference sequence). The CDR3 has 16 amino acids. CDR3 DNA sequence: TGTGCCACCAGCCCGAGGGAATTCTCTGGGGCCAACGTCCTGACTTTC. It translates to CATSPREFSGANVLTF.

By sample fraction, this clone is medium-sized (0.01 to 0.1%). The chain employs TRBV3-1 (or the pseudogene TRBV3-2) and TRBJ2-1; 7 bases line up with TRBD1. Per germline, CDR1 LGHDT and CDR2 YNNKEL (reference sequence). There are 16 residues in the CDR3. With V trimmed by 1 base and J by 6 bases, 9 bases remained unmatched. The CDR3 DNA follows: TGTGCCAGCAGCCAAGGTTTAGACAGGGCTATCAATGAGCAGTTCTTC. Encoded protein: CASSQGLDRAINEQFF.

A single count supports this clone. J is TRBJ2-7 and V is TRBV5-4; the match to TRBD2 covers 8 bases. CDR3 length: 15 residues. V lost 4 bases, J lost 3 bases, and 9 bases stayed unmatched. Germline V lookup: CDR1 SGHNT, CDR2 YYREEE (reference sequence). The CDR3 nucleotides read TGTGCCAGCAGCCCCCGGGGGGGAGTCCTCTACGAGCAGTACTTC. The encoded protein is CASSPRGGVLYEQYF.